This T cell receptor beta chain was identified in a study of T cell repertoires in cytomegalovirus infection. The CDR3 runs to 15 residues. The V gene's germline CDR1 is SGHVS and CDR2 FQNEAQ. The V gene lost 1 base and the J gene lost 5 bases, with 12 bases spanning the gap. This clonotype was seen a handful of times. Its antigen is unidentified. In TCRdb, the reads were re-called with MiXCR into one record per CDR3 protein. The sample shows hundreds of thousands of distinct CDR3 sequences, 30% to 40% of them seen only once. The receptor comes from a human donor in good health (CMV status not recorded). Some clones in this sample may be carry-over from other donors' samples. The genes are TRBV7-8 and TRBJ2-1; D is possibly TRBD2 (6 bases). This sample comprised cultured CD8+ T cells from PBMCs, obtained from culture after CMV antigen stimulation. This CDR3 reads CASSLVGGVNNEQFF. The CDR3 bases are TGTGCCAGCAGCTTAGTCGGGGGAGTTAACAATGAGCAGTTCTTC.